This paragraph covers one TCR beta chain sequence. The CDR3 totals 11 residues. The V gene's germline CDR1 is DFQATT and CDR2 SNEGSKA (reference sequence). Trimming removed 6 bases at V and 8 bases at J, with 13 bases between. These data originate in a study of control samples from healthy donors and cancer patients. Profiling relied on immunoSEQ multiplex PCR, and the TCRdb table lists in-frame clones only, not all of them. The table records some 30,000 clones, roughly 85% of them present only once. This rearrangement joins TRBV20-1 to TRBJ1-2; D not resolved. The sample was formalin-fixed, paraffin-embedded tissue. The sequence derives from a female donor with melanoma. Here the CDR3 DNA reads TGCAGTGCCCCTCTATTCGGGGGCTACACCTTC. Translation gives CSAPLFGGYTF.